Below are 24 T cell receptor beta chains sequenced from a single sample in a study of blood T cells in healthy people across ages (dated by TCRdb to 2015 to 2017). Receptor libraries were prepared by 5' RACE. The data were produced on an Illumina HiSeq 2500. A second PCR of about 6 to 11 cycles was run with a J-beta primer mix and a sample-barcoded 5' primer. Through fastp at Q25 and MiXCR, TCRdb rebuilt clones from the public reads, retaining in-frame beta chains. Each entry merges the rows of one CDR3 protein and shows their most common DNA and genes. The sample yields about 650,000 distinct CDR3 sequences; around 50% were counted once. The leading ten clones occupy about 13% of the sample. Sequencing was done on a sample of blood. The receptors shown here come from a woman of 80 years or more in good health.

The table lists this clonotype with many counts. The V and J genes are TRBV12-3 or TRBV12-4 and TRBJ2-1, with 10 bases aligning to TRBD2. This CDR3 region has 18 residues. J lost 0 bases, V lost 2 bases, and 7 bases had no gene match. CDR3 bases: TGTGCCAGCAGTTTACAGTCTAGCGGGAGTTACTCCTACAATGAGCAGTTCTTC. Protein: CASSLQSSGSYSYNEQFF.

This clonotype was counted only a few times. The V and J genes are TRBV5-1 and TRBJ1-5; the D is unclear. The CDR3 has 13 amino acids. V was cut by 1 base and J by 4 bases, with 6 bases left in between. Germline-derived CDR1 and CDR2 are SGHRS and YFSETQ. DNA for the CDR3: TGCGCCAGCAGCTTGATAGGGAATCAGCCCCAGCATTTT. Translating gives CASSLIGNQPQHF. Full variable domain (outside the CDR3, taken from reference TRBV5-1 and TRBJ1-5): KAGVTQTPRYLIKTRGQQVTLSCSPISGHRSVSWYQQTPGQGLQFLFEYFSETQRNKGNFPGRFSGRQFSNSRSEMNVSTLELGDSALYLCASSLIGNQPQHFGDGTRLSIL.

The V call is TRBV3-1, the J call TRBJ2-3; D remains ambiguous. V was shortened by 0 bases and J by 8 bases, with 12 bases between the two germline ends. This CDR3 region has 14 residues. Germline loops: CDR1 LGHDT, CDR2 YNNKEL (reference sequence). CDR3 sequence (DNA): TGTGCCAGCAGCCAAGAACACTTGCTCAGTACGCAGTATTTT. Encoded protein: CASSQEHLLSTQYF.

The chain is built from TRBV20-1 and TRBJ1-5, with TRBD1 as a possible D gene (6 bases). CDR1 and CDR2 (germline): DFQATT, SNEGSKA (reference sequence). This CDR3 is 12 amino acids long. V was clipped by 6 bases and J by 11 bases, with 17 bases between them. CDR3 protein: CSAGRQDPSQHF. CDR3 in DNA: TGCAGTGCGGGGCGACAGGATCCTTCCCAGCATTTT.

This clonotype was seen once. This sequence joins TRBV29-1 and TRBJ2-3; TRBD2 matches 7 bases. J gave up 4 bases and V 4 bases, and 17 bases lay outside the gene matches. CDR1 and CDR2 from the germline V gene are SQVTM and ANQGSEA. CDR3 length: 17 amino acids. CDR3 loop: CSVVGLVSPSSSDTQYF. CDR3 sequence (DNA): TGCAGCGTTGTAGGACTAGTGTCCCCCTCTAGCTCAGATACGCAGTATTTT.

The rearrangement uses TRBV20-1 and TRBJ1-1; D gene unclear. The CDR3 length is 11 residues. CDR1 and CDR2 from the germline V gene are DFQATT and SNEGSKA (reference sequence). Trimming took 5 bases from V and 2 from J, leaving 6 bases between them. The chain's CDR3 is CSARSNTEAFF. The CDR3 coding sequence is TGCAGTGCTCGGTCTAACACTGAAGCTTTCTTT.

The CDR3 sequence: CASTQKRGGNEQFF. The CDR3 DNA sequence: TGTGCCAGCACCCAAAAGAGGGGAGGAAATGAGCAGTTCTTC. V gene TRBV2 combines with J gene TRBJ2-1; weak D call: TRBD2 (6 bases). The CDR3 sequence is 14 residues long. Trimming cost V 7 bases and J 7 bases, with 17 bases left between them. From germline, CDR1 is SNHLY and CDR2 FYNNEI.

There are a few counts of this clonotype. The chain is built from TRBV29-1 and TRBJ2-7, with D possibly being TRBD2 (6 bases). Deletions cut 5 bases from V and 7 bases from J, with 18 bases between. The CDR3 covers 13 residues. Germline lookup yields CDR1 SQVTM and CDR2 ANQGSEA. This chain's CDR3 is CSVQTSLANEQYF. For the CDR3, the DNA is TGCAGCGTTCAGACTAGTTTAGCCAATGAGCAGTACTTC.

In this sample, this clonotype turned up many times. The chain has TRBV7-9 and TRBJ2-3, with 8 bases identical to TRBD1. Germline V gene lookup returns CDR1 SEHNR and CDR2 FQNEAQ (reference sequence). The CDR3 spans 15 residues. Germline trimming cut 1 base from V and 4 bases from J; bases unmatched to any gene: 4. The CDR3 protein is CASSLDRTGPDTQYF. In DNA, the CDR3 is TGTGCCAGCAGCTTAGACCGGACAGGGCCAGATACGCAGTATTTT.

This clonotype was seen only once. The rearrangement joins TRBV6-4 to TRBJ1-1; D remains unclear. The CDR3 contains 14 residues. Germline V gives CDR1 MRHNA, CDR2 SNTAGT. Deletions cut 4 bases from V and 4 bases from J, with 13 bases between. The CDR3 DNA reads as TGTGCCAGCAGTGTTGAGGAGTCGGGCACTGAAGCTTTCTTT. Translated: CASSVEESGTEAFF.

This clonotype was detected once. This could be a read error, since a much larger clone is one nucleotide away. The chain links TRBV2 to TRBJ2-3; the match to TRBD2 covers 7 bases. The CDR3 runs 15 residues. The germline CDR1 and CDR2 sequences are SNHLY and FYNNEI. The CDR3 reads CASRGAGDRTDAQYF. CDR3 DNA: TGTGCCAGCAGGGGCGCGGGGGACCGCACAGATGCGCAGTATTTT. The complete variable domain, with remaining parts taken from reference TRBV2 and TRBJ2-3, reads EPEVTQTPSHQVTQMGQEVILRCVPISNHLYFYWYRQILGQKVEFLVSFYNNEISEKSEIFDDQFSVERPDGSNFTLKIRSTKLEDSAMYFCASRGAGDRTDAQYFGPGTRLTVL.

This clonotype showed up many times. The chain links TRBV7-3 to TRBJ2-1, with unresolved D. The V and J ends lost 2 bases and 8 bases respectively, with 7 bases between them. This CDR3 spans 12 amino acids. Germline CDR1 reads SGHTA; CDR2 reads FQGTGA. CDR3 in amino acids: CASSLAEDEQFF. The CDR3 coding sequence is TGTGCCAGCAGCTTAGCAGAGGATGAGCAGTTCTTC.

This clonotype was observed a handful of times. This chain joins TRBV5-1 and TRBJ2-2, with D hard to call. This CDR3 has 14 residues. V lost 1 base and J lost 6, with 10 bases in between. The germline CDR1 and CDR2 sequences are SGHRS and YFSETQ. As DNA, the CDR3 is TGCGCCAGCAGCTTGAATACTGGCCCCGGGGAGCTGTTTTTT. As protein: CASSLNTGPGELFF.

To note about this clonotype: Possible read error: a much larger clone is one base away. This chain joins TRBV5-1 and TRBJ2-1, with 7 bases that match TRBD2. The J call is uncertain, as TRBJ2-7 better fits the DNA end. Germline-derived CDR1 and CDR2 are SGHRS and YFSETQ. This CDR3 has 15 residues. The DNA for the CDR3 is TGCGCCAGCAGCCCAGGACTAGACTCCTACAATGAGCAGTACTTC. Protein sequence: CASSPGLDSYNEQYF.

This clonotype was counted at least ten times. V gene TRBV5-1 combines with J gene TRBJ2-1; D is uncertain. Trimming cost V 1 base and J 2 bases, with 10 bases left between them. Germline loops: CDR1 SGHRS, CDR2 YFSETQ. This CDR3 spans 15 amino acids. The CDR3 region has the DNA TGCGCCAGCAGCTTGCTGGCAGGCCCCTACAATGAGCAGTTCTTC. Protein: CASSLLAGPYNEQFF.

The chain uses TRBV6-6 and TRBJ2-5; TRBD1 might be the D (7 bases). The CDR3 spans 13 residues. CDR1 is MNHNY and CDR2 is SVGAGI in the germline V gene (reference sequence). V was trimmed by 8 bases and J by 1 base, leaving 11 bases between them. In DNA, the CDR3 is TGTGCCAGCGTTCAGGGGGGCCAAGAGACCCAGTACTTC. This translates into CASVQGGQETQYF.

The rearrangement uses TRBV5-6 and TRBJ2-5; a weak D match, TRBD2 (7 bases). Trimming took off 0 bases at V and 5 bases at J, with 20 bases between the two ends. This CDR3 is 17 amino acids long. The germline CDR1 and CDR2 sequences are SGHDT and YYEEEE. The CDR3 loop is CASSLVGGASMWETQYF. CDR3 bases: TGTGCCAGCAGCTTGGTGGGGGGGGCGTCGATGTGGGAGACCCAGTACTTC.

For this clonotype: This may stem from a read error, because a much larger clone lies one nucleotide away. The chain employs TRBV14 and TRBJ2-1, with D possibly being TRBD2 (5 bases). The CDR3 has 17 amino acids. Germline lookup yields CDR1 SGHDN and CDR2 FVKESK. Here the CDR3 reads CASSQISPAGRNNERFF. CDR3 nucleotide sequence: TGTGCCAGCAGCCAAATCTCCCCCGCGGGCAGAAACAATGAGCGGTTCTTC.

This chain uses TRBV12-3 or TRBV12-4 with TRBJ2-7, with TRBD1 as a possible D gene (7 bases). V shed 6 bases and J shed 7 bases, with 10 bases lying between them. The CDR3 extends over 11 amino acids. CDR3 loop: CASSRGEEQYF. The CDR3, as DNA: TGTGCCAGCAGCAGGGGGGAGGAGCAGTACTTC.

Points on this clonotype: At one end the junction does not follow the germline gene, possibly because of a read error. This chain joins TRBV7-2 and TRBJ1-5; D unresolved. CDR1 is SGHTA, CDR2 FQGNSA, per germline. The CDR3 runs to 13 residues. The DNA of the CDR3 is TGTGCCGGCAGCTTAGATAGGGCTCAGCCCCAGCATTTT. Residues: CAGSLDRAQPQHF.

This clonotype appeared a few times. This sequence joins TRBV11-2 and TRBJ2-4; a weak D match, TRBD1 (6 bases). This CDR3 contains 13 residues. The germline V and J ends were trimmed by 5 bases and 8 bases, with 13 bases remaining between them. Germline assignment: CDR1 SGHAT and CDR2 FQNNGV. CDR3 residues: CASSGQGWDIQYF. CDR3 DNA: TGTGCCAGCAGCGGGCAGGGGTGGGACATTCAGTACTTC.

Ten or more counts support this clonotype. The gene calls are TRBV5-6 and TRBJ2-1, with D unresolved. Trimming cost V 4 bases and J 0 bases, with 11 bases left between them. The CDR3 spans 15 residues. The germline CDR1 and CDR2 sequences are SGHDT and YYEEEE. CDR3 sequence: CASSPWRSSYNEQFF. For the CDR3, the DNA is TGTGCCAGCAGCCCCTGGCGAAGCTCCTACAATGAGCAGTTCTTC.

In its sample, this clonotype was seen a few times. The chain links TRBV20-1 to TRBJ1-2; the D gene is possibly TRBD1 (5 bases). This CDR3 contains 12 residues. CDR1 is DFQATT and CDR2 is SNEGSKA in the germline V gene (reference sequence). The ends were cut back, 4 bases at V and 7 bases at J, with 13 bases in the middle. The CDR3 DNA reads TGCAGTGCTAATAGGGGAGAGGGTGGCTACACCTTC. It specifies CSANRGEGGYTF.

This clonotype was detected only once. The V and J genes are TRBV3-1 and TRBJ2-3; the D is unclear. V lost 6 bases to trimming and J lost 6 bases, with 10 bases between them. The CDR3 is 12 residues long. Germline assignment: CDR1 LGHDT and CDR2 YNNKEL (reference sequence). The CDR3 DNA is TGTGCCAGCAGTCGACACCCGGATACGCAGTATTTT. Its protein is CASSRHPDTQYF.